This T cell receptor (beta chain) was sequenced for a study of CD8+ T cells in alopecia areata (dated by TCRdb to 2017 to 2018). In terms of the full investigation: The treated patients took part in an open-label pilot trial in which moderate-to-severe alopecia areata was treated with oral tofacitinib at 5 to 10 mg twice daily. Patients received tofacitinib for 6 to 18 months and were then followed off drug for 6 months to check for delayed response and recurrence. Patients on tofacitinib were biopsied at baseline and after 4 and 24 weeks of treatment, and several of the patients also had a later scalp biopsy. Scalp clonality was compared among normal scalp (n=4), patchy alopecia areata scalp (n=8), and alopecia totalis/universalis scalp (n=8). Scalp tissue and sorted CD4+ and CD8+ peripheral blood T cells from patchy and totalis/universalis alopecia areata patients and from healthy controls were covered by human TCRbeta sequencing. The study used high-throughput TCRbeta sequencing to examine T cell clonal expansion in alopecia areata, in both the C3H/HeJ mouse model and human patients. RNA was extracted with the PAXgene miRNA kit for fixed scalp, the miRNeasy kit for PBMCs, and the RNeasy kit for mouse skin. TCRbeta CDR3 regions were amplified by immunoSEQ multiplex PCR with 35 Vbeta forward and 13 Jbeta reverse primers.

V drops 6 bases and J drops 0 bases, leaving 12 bases in between. Reading from cysteine to phenylalanine, the CDR3 counts 14 amino acids. The entry retains the CDR3 DNA only, 42 bases that are in frame from base 1. In the germline V gene (reference sequence), CDR1 corresponds to GTSNPN and CDR2 to SVGIG. What this sample's time point label stands for: baseline before oral tofacitinib. From alopecia areata patients, peripheral blood was collected along with lesional scalp punch biopsies. PBMCs were separated by density centrifugation and stained for CD3, CD4 and CD8, after which CD4+ and CD8+ T cells were sorted on a FACSAria. A note on this clone: Its antigen is currently not known. Base-call qualities are not available, and no considerably larger clone is one nucleotide away.

The study at large found these results: Resident alphabeta T cells in normal human skin are also sequenced, complicating scalp TCR repertoire analysis, unlike mouse skin dominated by gammadelta T cells. TCR sequences shared between patients were less clear than in mice, possibly partly because of HLA diversity in the patient population. Higher clonality and more expanded CD8+ clones were observed in lesional scalp than in normal scalp, particularly in alopecia totalis/universalis, a finding suggestive of antigenic drive.

Receptor libraries were prepared by the immunoSEQ multiplex PCR assay. RNA was extracted from all samples and reverse transcribed into cDNA as template for TCR sequencing. First-strand cDNA was synthesized with SuperScript III using a 2:1 mix of oligo-dT and random hexamers. Amplification bias was assessed with a synthetic immune receptor repertoire, and residual bias was removed computationally. In the source study's methods: After raw reads were preprocessed to remove errors, the CDR3 was defined following IMGT conventions as running from the conserved cysteine to phenylalanine. Clonality was computed as 1 minus the Shannon entropy, with the entropy normalized by log2 of the number of productive unique TCRs. Whether each scalp clone was CD4 or CD8 was inferred by checking scalp TCRbeta sequences against the CD4 and CD8 repertoires from sorted blood. Drawn from immuneACCESS, this table holds only the in-frame rearrangements with V and J called that TCRdb kept. Clones are partly lost; checked studies trace under half to an unresolved V gene and leave the rest unexplained. The V and J calls and clone size are taken from that table; D and trimming were inferred from the DNA. The sample records 220,000 or so clones, 57% of which are singletons. The ten largest clones take up around 0.44% of the sample.

The source of this sequence is a human donor with alopecia areata. Recombination linked TRBV30 to TRBJ1-3, with no confident D gene call. The sequencing used CD4+ T cells sorted from blood, collected at week 0. The sequenced DNA: TGTGCCTGTCCCTTAGCCAACTCTGGAAACACCATATATTTT. Translated, this gives CACPLANSGNTIYF.